At least ten counts were recorded for the clone carrying this T cell receptor beta chain. Its antigen remains unidentified. The V gene lost 5 bases and the J gene lost 10 bases, with 14 bases spanning the gap. The CDR3 runs 12 residues. Germline lookup yields CDR1 SEHNR and CDR2 FQNEAQ (reference sequence). This record comes from a study of glioma-infiltrating T cells. Findings and caveats of the study: CDR3 overlap between tissue and blood was very small.

Amplification of TCR alpha and beta CDR3 regions from RNA used iRepertoire nested multiplex PCR. Tissue mRNA or PBMC total RNA, roughly 100-400 ng, went into one-step reverse transcription and amplification. TCRdb re-called the multiplex PCR reads with MiXCR, one entry per CDR3 protein. Counted here are about 110,000 distinct CDR3 sequences, 20% to 30% occurring once; the ten biggest clones make up roughly 37%. The rearrangement links TRBV7-9 to TRBJ1-1, with a tentative D call TRBD1 (5 bases). The source material was glioma tissue, nonneoplastic brain tissue, or PBMCs (not recorded which). This TCR was recovered from a human donor with low-grade glioma or glioblastoma, undergoing nonglioma brain surgery, or in good health (not recorded which). The CDR3 spells CASSDRMEGAFF. The CDR3, as DNA: TGTGCCAGCAGCGACAGAATGGAAGGAGCTTTCTTT.